This is a list of T cell receptor beta chains from one sample in a study of cytomegalovirus exposure and HLA in healthy donors. The table came from immunoSEQ multiplex PCR; TCRdb's copy has only in-frame clones and leaves some out. The sample holds some 120,000 clones; about 79% are singletons and the top ten take roughly 3%. The sample comprised PBMCs. Source of these receptors: a woman under 30 in good health and CMV-seropositive. Both conserved end residues are part of each CDR3.

j_call | v_call | cdr3_aa
TRBJ2-5 | TRBV27 | CASSPQSGGETQYF
TRBJ2-5 | TRBV4-2 | CASSQDIEETQYF
TRBJ2-2 | TRBV28 | CASSLAGNTGELFF
TRBJ1-1 | TRBV25-1 | CASSEYISWQGTQAFF
TRBJ2-5 | TRBV11-1 | CASSSDRVEETQYF
TRBJ2-1 | TRBV4-1 | CASSHPLFREGYFF
TRBJ2-7 | TRBV6-1 | CASLRDYEQYF
TRBJ1-1 | TRBV27 | CASSSGQANTEAFF
TRBJ2-7 | TRBV11-2 | CASSLTSGSYYEQYF
TRBJ2-1 | TRBV5-4 | CASSFGQGGYNEQFF
TRBJ2-1 | TRBV7-6 | CASSLRGGLTPNEQFF
TRBJ1-4 | TRBV5-6 | CASSSGSRLGEKLFF
TRBJ1-3 | TRBV9 | CASSVGGAGNTIYF
TRBJ2-7 | TRBV18 | CASSPLGQGASYYEQYF
TRBJ2-2 | TRBV5-5 | CASSLVASSRGELFF
TRBJ1-2 | TRBV7-6 | CASSLGQGYGYTF
TRBJ1-2 | TRBV29-1 | CSGMPTVPLNYGYTF
TRBJ1-1 | TRBV5-1 | CASSEEPGQGDTEAFF
TRBJ1-5 | TRBV19 | CASSIQGTANQPQHF
TRBJ2-2 | TRBV30 | CAWSVGWDSNTGELFF
TRBJ2-7 | TRBV30 | CAWRKTQGISGMNEQYF
TRBJ2-7 | TRBV28 | CASSLRRIEQYF
TRBJ2-7 | TRBV6-5 | CASSPDRYEQYF
TRBJ2-5 | TRBV15 | CATSRGTGRGTQYF